These 15 T cell receptor beta chains came from one sample sequenced in a study of T cell responses to AZD1222 COVID-19 vaccine. Method: immunoSEQ multiplex PCR; TCRdb's copy keeps in-frame clones and lacks some. This sample has 130,000 to 150,000 clones, with around 86% found just once. Specimen: peripheral blood, collected on day 0 of MenACWY control vaccination. Receptors were obtained from an adult in good health.

CDR3 sequence reads: CSASETGQNEKLFF. The CDR3 region has the DNA TGCAGTGCTAGTGAGACAGGGCAAAATGAAAAACTGTTTTTT. V and J are TRBV20-1 and TRBJ1-4; 7 bases match TRBD1. Trimming cost V 3 bases and J 5 bases; bases outside gene matches: 6. The CDR3 is 14 amino acids. Germline CDR1 is DFQATT and CDR2 is SNEGSKA (reference sequence).

The chain recombines TRBV15 with TRBJ1-1; TRBD1 matches at 7 bases. With V trimmed by 2 bases and J by 0 bases, 3 bases remained unmatched. The CDR3 has 15 residues. Germline V gene sequence: CDR1 LNHNV, CDR2 YYDKDF (reference sequence). The CDR3, as DNA: TGTGCCACCAGCAGATTGGACAGGATGAACACTGAAGCTTTCTTT. Translating gives CATSRLDRMNTEAFF.

This chain links TRBV29-1 with TRBJ2-3; possibly TRBD1 or TRBD2 for D (6 bases each). Germline values: CDR1 SQVTM, CDR2 ANQGSEA. V was clipped by 6 bases and J by 1 base, with 11 bases between them. There are 13 residues in the CDR3. CDR3 DNA sequence: TGCAGCGTCAAGGGGGGCGGCACAGATACGCAGTATTTT. It encodes CSVKGGGTDTQYF.

The chain is built from TRBV28 and TRBJ1-2; TRBD1 agrees at 12 bases. The J segment lost 5 bases and the V segment lost 6 bases, leaving 13 bases of the junction unmatched. The CDR3 length is 17 residues. CDR1 is MDHEN and CDR2 is SYDVKM in the germline V gene. CDR3 region: CASSVTGQGARAYGYTF. CDR3 coding DNA: TGTGCCAGCAGCGTGACGGGACAGGGGGCGCGCGCTTATGGCTACACCTTC.

This chain joins TRBV5-1 and TRBJ2-7; TRBD2 matches at 7 bases. CDR3 length equals 15 residues. The trim removed 2 bases at V and 1 base at J, leaving 6 bases unmatched. CDR1 is SGHRS, CDR2 YFSETQ, per germline. As DNA, the CDR3 is TGCGCCAGCAGCTTCAGCACGGGGGGATCCTACGAGCAGTACTTC. Residues: CASSFSTGGSYEQYF.

The genes are TRBV5-6 and TRBJ1-5; D ambiguous. Germline CDR1 and CDR2: SGHDT and YYEEEE. This CDR3 region has 13 residues. Trimming cost V 4 bases and J 3 bases, with 8 bases left between them. CDR3 protein: CASSPGFNQPQHF. The CDR3 coding sequence is TGTGCCAGCAGCCCTGGGTTCAATCAGCCCCAGCATTTT.

This chain joins TRBV18 and TRBJ1-5; perhaps TRBD1 as D (6 bases). The CDR3 consists of 14 residues. In germline, CDR1 is KGHSH, CDR2 LQKENI. Trimming took off 1 base at V and 2 bases at J, with 6 bases between the two ends. CDR3 region: CASSPRQGNQPQHF. CDR3 DNA sequence: TGTGCCAGCTCACCACGACAGGGCAATCAGCCCCAGCATTTT.

The chain recombines TRBV20-1 with TRBJ1-5; no clear D. Between the trimmed V and J ends, which lost 3 bases and 9 bases, there was a span of 6 bases. CDR3 length equals 10 residues. CDR1 DFQATT and CDR2 SNEGSKA come from the germline V gene (reference sequence). The CDR3 loop is CSASLGPQHF. CDR3 bases: TGCAGTGCTAGTCTCGGGCCCCAGCATTTT.

This clone was seen more than once but under ten times. This chain links TRBV29-1 with TRBJ1-3, with TRBD1 as a possible D gene (5 bases). The CDR3 has 13 residues. Trimming took off 4 bases at V and 4 bases at J, with 11 bases between the two ends. CDR1 is SQVTM and CDR2 is ANQGSEA in the germline V gene. The CDR3 DNA is TGCAGCGTTGGGCCCGGGGACGGAAACACCATATATTTT. Protein product: CSVGPGDGNTIYF.

The J gene is TRBJ2-1, the V gene TRBV5-4; D might be TRBD1 (6 bases). The V gene's germline CDR1 is SGHNT and CDR2 YYREEE (reference sequence). There are 15 residues in the CDR3. V was shortened by 0 bases and J by 8 bases, with 15 bases between the two germline ends. In nucleotides, the CDR3 is TGTGCCAGCAGCTTGGTGGGAACAGGGTTGGATGAGCAGTTCTTC. Encoded protein: CASSLVGTGLDEQFF.

The chain has TRBV20-1 and TRBJ1-2; weak D call: TRBD1 (5 bases). Per germline, CDR1 DFQATT and CDR2 SNEGSKA (reference sequence). With 3 bases removed from V and 3 bases from J, the gap between germline ends came to 11 bases. The CDR3 is 13 residues long. As DNA, the CDR3 is TGCAGTGCTAGTCGGGACGGTTACTATGGCTACACCTTC. This gives the protein CSASRDGYYGYTF.

This chain joins TRBV2 and TRBJ1-1; no definite D call. V was trimmed by 4 bases and J by 8 bases, leaving 8 bases between them. The length of the CDR3 is 11 residues. CDR1 is SNHLY, CDR2 FYNNEI, per germline. The CDR3 DNA follows: TGTGCCAGCAGTGGGGCGGTGGAAGCTTTCTTT. Protein sequence: CASSGAVEAFF.

This rearrangement joins TRBV7-3 to TRBJ1-1; the D is unclear. Germline V gene sequence: CDR1 SGHTA, CDR2 FQGTGA. There are 16 residues in the CDR3. Trimming took off 0 bases at V and 1 base at J, with 12 bases between the two ends. For the CDR3, the DNA is TGTGCCAGCAGCTTAACGGGGAATAGACGGAACACTGAAGCTTTCTTT. The encoded protein is CASSLTGNRRNTEAFF.

The rearrangement uses TRBV3-1 (or the pseudogene TRBV3-2) and TRBJ1-3; D is uncertain. Per the germline V gene, CDR1 is LGHDT and CDR2 is YNNKEL (reference sequence). The CDR3 has 14 amino acids. Trimming shortened V by 4 bases and J by 2 bases, and 9 bases separated the two germline ends. This CDR3 is CASSPTSTGNTIYF. The CDR3 DNA reads TGTGCCAGCAGCCCCACGAGTACTGGAAACACCATATATTTT.

The rearrangement joins TRBV6-5 to TRBJ2-1; D tentatively fits TRBD1 or TRBD2 (6 bases each). CDR1 MNHEY and CDR2 SVGAGI come from the germline V gene. The V end was cut by 2 bases, the J end by 7 bases, with 15 bases between. CDR3 length equals 15 residues. The CDR3 loop is CASSYGGLVGNEQFF. The CDR3 DNA follows: TGTGCCAGCAGTTACGGGGGGCTCGTGGGAAATGAGCAGTTCTTC.